A single sample is the source of the 22 T cell receptor beta chains below, sequenced in a study of T-cell reconstitution after alpha-beta-depleted transplantation in children. Unique molecular identifiers were used to barcode this TCRbeta library. Via MiXCR, TCRdb re-called the PCR reads, giving one row per CDR3 protein. Of 550,000 to 600,000 distinct CDR3 sequences listed, under 30% are singletons. Material: PBMCs, mostly from graft donor cells, obtained 360 days after TCRalphabeta/CD19-depleted stem cell transplant. The receptors here all came from a boy in the first two years of life who had a stem cell transplant for acute myeloid leukemia, so the T cells may come from the graft donor.

This clonotype appeared many times. The rearrangement links TRBV7-2 to TRBJ2-7; 13 nucleotides align to TRBD2. V shed 3 bases, J shed 4 bases, and the junction held 3 bases outside the gene matches. The CDR3 spans 15 residues. Germline values: CDR1 SGHTA, CDR2 FQGNSA. DNA for the CDR3: TGTGCCAGCAGCTTCGGACTAGCGGGGGAATACGAGCAGTACGTC. It translates to CASSFGLAGEYEQYV.

A few counts support this clonotype. V gene TRBV4-3 combines with J gene TRBJ2-5, with 10 bases that match TRBD2. Germline CDR1 and CDR2: LGHNA and YSLEER. V lost 1 base, J lost 1 base, and 3 bases stayed unmatched. This CDR3 is 16 amino acids long. The CDR3 sequence: CASSQGTSGGQETQYF. In DNA form, the CDR3 reads TGCGCCAGCAGCCAAGGGACTAGCGGCGGCCAAGAGACCCAGTACTTC.

This clonotype has a single count. V and J are TRBV20-1 and TRBJ1-2, with D tentatively TRBD1 (5 bases). V was pared by 8 bases and J by 4 bases, with 11 bases between. The CDR3 length is 11 residues. CDR1 is DFQATT and CDR2 is SNEGSKA in the germline V gene (reference sequence). The CDR3 is CSPRDGYGYTF. The CDR3 region has the DNA TGCAGTCCCCGGGACGGCTATGGCTACACCTTC.

This clonotype was picked up a small number of times. The chain recombines TRBV5-1 with TRBJ2-2; weak D call: TRBD2 (6 bases). The V end was cut by 1 base, the J end by 8 bases, with 9 bases between. CDR1 SGHRS and CDR2 YFSETQ come from the germline V gene. This CDR3 region has 13 residues. CDR3 DNA: TGCGCCAGCAGCTTGAGGGAGGAAGGGGAGCTGTTTTTT. Translating gives CASSLREEGELFF.

This clonotype has a count of ten or more. The V call is TRBV5-1, the J call TRBJ1-5, with no clear D. V lost 0 bases and J 0 bases, leaving 7 bases between the germline ends. Germline loops: CDR1 SGHRS, CDR2 YFSETQ. This CDR3 contains 15 residues. CDR3 coding DNA: TGCGCCAGCAGCTTGGAAGGCTATAGCAATCAGCCCCAGCATTTT. This codes for CASSLEGYSNQPQHF.

The rearrangement links TRBV15 to TRBJ1-2; the match to TRBD1 covers 9 bases. Trimming at V came to 0 bases and at J to 5 bases, leaving 13 bases not matched to a gene. The germline V gene encodes CDR1 LNHNV and CDR2 YYDKDF (reference sequence). This CDR3 has 18 residues. CDR3 DNA: TGTGCCACCAGCAGAGAAGGTGGGACAGGGCGAGTTGGGTATGGCTACACCTTC. It codes for CATSREGGTGRVGYGYTF.

This clonotype was recorded a few times. CDR3 sequence: CASSLGGARGYTF. CDR3 in DNA: TGTGCCAGCAGCTTAGGGGGGGCGCGCGGCTACACCTTC. V is TRBV11-2 and J is TRBJ1-2; possible D gene TRBD1, 6 bases. The CDR3 extends over 13 amino acids. V was trimmed by 1 base and J by 8 bases, leaving 11 bases between them. CDR1 and CDR2 from the germline V gene are SGHAT and FQNNGV.

The chain employs TRBV29-1 and TRBJ1-2; D not resolved. The V gene's germline CDR1 is SQVTM and CDR2 ANQGSEA. Deletions cut 2 bases from V and 4 bases from J, with 2 bases between. The CDR3 runs to 10 residues. This CDR3 is CSVESYGYTF. CDR3 sequence (DNA): TGCAGCGTTGAAAGCTATGGCTACACCTTC. Variable domain in full (rest from reference TRBV29-1 and TRBJ1-2): SAVISQKPSRDICQRGTSLTIQCQVDSQVTMMFWYRQQPGQSLTLIATANQGSEATYESGFVIDKFPISRPNLTFSTLTVSNMSPEDSSIYLCSVESYGYTFGSGTRLTVV.

This chain joins TRBV15 and TRBJ2-3; D may be TRBD1 or TRBD2 (6 bases each). Per the germline V gene, CDR1 is LNHNV and CDR2 is YYDKDF (reference sequence). Trimming stripped 0 bases from V and 2 bases from J, with 9 bases between. CDR3 length equals 15 residues. CDR3 loop: CATSRDRGPTDTQYF. CDR3 DNA sequence: TGTGCCACCAGCAGAGATCGGGGGCCCACAGATACGCAGTATTTT.

V and J are TRBV6-5 and TRBJ1-2; D remains ambiguous. Between the trimmed V and J ends, which lost 0 bases and 0 bases, there was a span of 8 bases. CDR1 and CDR2 from the germline V gene are MNHEY and SVGAGI. This CDR3 spans 15 amino acids. CDR3 residues: CASSYSGLANYGYTF. CDR3 nucleotides: TGTGCCAGCAGTTACTCGGGATTAGCTAACTATGGCTACACCTTC.

This clonotype turned up a few times. J is TRBJ1-5 and V is TRBV12-3 or TRBV12-4; D gene ambiguous. Trimming removed 10 bases at V and 3 bases at J, with 13 bases between. The CDR3 runs to 13 residues. The CDR3 is CATTLQYNQPQHF. CDR3 sequence (DNA): TGTGCCACCACTCTTCAGTACAATCAGCCCCAGCATTTT.

This clonotype has just a few counts. The rearrangement joins TRBV12-3 or TRBV12-4 to TRBJ2-2; D remains unclear. Trimming stripped 6 bases from V and 2 bases from J, with 7 bases between. The CDR3 extends over 13 amino acids. CDR3 sequence reads: CASRPRNTGELFF. CDR3 nucleotides: TGTGCCAGCAGGCCCCGTAACACCGGGGAGCTGTTTTTT.

The chain joins TRBV7-2 to TRBJ2-7; D ambiguous. Germline CDR1 SGHTA, CDR2 FQGNSA. Trimming removed 5 bases from V and 2 bases from J, with 19 bases in between. CDR3 length equals 16 residues. The CDR3 loop is CASSRVRLNPAYEQYF. The CDR3 DNA is TGTGCCAGCAGCCGCGTACGTCTTAACCCTGCCTACGAGCAGTACTTC.

The V call is TRBV4-3, the J call TRBJ2-5, with a weak D call TRBD2 (5 bases). V lost 1 base and J lost 2, with 11 bases in between. CDR1 is LGHNA, CDR2 YSLEER, per germline. The CDR3 runs to 15 residues. CDR3 nucleotide sequence: TGCGCCAGCAGCCAAGGTGGTCCGGGGCAAGAGACCCAGTACTTC. Protein product: CASSQGGPGQETQYF.

The chain links TRBV21-1 to TRBJ2-7. TRBV21-1 is marked as a pseudogene. This CDR3 has 14 residues. The CDR3 DNA is TGTGCCAGCAGCACGGGGTACCCTTCCTACGAGCAGTACGTC. It specifies CASSTGYPSYEQYV.

V is TRBV2 and J is TRBJ1-1; D is possibly TRBD1 (6 bases). CDR3 size: 12 residues. V lost 0 bases and J 10 bases, leaving 9 bases between the germline ends. From germline, CDR1 is SNHLY and CDR2 FYNNEI. The CDR3 DNA reads TGTGCCAGCAGTGAAGCCCCCAGGGGAGCTTTCTTT. Its translation is CASSEAPRGAFF.

The genes are TRBV12-3 or TRBV12-4 and TRBJ2-3; TRBD2 aligns across 11 bases. J lost 3 bases, V lost 2 bases, and 4 bases had no gene match. The CDR3 contains 16 residues. DNA for the CDR3: TGTGCCAGCAGTTTATGGCTAGCGGGGGGTACAGATACGCAGTATTTT. Its protein is CASSLWLAGGTDTQYF.

This clonotype was seen a few times. This chain uses TRBV6-1 with TRBJ2-1, with TRBD1 matching 9 bases. From germline, CDR1 is MNHNS and CDR2 SASEGT. This CDR3 region has 14 residues. J lost 2 bases, V lost 10 bases, and 6 bases had no gene match. CDR3 bases: TGTGCCACCATCGGACAGGGGCCCTACAATGAGCAGTTCTTC. Translated, it gives CATIGQGPYNEQFF.

This clonotype was found many times. The chain couples TRBV7-6 to TRBJ2-6, with 8 bases lining up with TRBD1. CDR1 and CDR2 (germline): SGHVS, FNYEAQ. The CDR3 has 17 amino acids. The V and J ends lost 6 bases and 4 bases, in that order; junction bases with no gene match: 11. CDR3 residues: CASSRTGPLVGANVLTF. The CDR3 region has the DNA TGTGCCAGCAGTCGGACAGGGCCCTTGGTCGGGGCCAACGTCCTGACTTTC.

Ten or more counts support this clonotype. The chain joins TRBV6-1 to TRBJ1-2; TRBD1 matches 9 bases. The junction had 17 bases not matched to a gene; V was cut back by 8 bases and J by 7 bases. The CDR3 is 16 amino acids. Germline values: CDR1 MNHNS, CDR2 SASEGT. In nucleotides, the CDR3 is TGTGCCAGCGGATCAGCCGGCGGGACAGGGATACGTGGCTACACCTTC. Translated: CASGSAGGTGIRGYTF.

This clonotype was seen repeatedly, ten times or more. This rearrangement joins TRBV9 to TRBJ2-5; D is unresolved. Per the germline V gene, CDR1 is SGDLS and CDR2 is YYNGEE. The CDR3 has 13 amino acids. The V end was cut by 2 bases, the J end by 5 bases, with 10 bases between. This CDR3 reads CASSVVPFETQYF. Written as DNA, the CDR3 is TGTGCCAGCAGCGTGGTCCCCTTCGAGACCCAGTACTTC.

This clonotype occurred many times. The V call is TRBV12-3 or TRBV12-4, the J call TRBJ1-2; no clear D. There are 13 residues in the CDR3. V lost 1 base to trimming and J lost 7 bases, with 10 bases between them. CDR3: CASSLDRRGGYTF. The DNA for the CDR3 is TGTGCCAGCAGTTTAGACCGGCGGGGTGGCTACACCTTC.